This T cell receptor (beta chain) appears in the sequencing data of a study of blood T cell repertoires in COVID-19. Study details: Acute and convalescent COVID-19 samples came from the United States, Italy and Spain. Sources were T cells, B-cell-depleted T cells, or PBMCs; the material itself was cDNA or gDNA.

Authors' processing steps: Amplifying reference gene primers gave estimates of nucleated cell counts. TCRdb's table, derived via immunoSEQ multiplex PCR, lists solely in-frame clones and lacks some. The D gene and trimming were derived from the DNA, and the V and J assignments and clone size from that table. The sample carries 66,000 or so clones, roughly 78% recorded once. In this sample, this clone turned up a few times. This CDR3 is built from 12 residues. The V gene's germline CDR1 is SQVTM and CDR2 ANQGSEA. Trimming cost V 4 bases and J 1 base, with 7 bases left between them. Sequenced input: peripheral blood. The TCR was taken from a human donor in a cohort sampled during active COVID-19. This chain joins TRBV29-1 and TRBJ2-5, with D hard to call. The DNA of the CDR3 is TGCAGCGTTGTGCAGGCCCAAGAGACCCAGTACTTC. Translated, it gives CSVVQAQETQYF.